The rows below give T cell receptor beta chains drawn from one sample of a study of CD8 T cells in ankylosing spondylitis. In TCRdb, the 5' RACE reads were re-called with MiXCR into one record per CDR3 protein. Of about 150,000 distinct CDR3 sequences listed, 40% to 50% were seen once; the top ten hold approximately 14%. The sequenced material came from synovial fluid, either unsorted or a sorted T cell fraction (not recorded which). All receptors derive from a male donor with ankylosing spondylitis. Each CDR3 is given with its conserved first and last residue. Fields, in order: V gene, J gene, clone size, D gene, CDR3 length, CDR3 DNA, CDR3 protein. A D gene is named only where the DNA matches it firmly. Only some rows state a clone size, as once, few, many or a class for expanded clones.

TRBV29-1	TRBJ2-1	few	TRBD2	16	TGCAGCGTCGAGGCCACTAGCGGTGTTTATAACAATGAGCAGTTCTTC	CSVEATSGVYNNEQFF
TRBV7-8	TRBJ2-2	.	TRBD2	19	TGTGCCAGCAGCTTAGGGGGGGGACTAGCGGGATCGAAAACCGGGGAGCTGTTTTTT	CASSLGGGLAGSKTGELFF
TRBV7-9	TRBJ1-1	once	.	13	TGTGCCAGCAGCCCACAGGAATACACTGAAGCTTTCTTT	CASSPQEYTEAFF
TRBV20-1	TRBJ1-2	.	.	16	TGCAGTGCTAGGATCGGCGGGAGAGACGTTAACTATGGCTACACCTTC	CSARIGGRDVNYGYTF
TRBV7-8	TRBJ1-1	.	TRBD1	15	TGTGCCAGCAGCTTCTGGGACAGCCTGAACACTGAAGCTTTCTTT	CASSFWDSLNTEAFF
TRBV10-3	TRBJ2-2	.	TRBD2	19	TGTGCCATCAGTGAGCCCCGGGCAGCGGGAGCACGGGTCCCCGGGGAGCTGTTTTTT	CAISEPRAAGARVPGELFF
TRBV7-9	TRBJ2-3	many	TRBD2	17	TGTGCCAGCAGCACCGCCCCCTCGCGGGGGGTAGTAGATACGCAGTATTTT	CASSTAPSRGVVDTQYF
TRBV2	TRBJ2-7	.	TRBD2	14	TGTGCCAGCGGGACTAGCGGCCCATCCTACGAGCAGTACTTC	CASGTSGPSYEQYF
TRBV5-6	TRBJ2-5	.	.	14	TGTGCCAGCAGCTTGGGGCAGTTTCAAGAGACCCAGTACTTC	CASSLGQFQETQYF
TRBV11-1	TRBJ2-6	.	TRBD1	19	TGTGCCAGCAGCGCCCGTCCGGGACAGGAATACTCTGGGGCCAACGTCCTGACTTTC	CASSARPGQEYSGANVLTF
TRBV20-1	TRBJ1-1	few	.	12	TGCAGTGTCGGACGGGGGGGAACTGAAGCTTTCTTT	CSVGRGGTEAFF
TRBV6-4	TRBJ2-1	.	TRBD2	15	TGTGCCAGCAGTCTAACTAGCGGGAGCCCCAATGAGCAGTTCTTC	CASSLTSGSPNEQFF
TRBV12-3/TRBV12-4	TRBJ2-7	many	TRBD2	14	TGTGCCAGCAGTTTCGGGGGGAACCTCTACGAGCAGTACTTC	CASSFGGNLYEQYF
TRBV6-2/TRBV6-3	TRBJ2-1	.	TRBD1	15	TGTGCCAGCAGTTACTCGGACAGGGTTGTGGATGAGCAGTTCTTC	CASSYSDRVVDEQFF
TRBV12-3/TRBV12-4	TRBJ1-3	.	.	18	TGTGCCAGCAGTTTCGGGACAAGGTTCTTCTCCTCTGGAAACACCATATATTTT	CASSFGTRFFSSGNTIYF